Below are 5 T cell receptor beta chains sequenced from a single sample in a study of response to subunit inactivated influenza vaccine. Each CDR3 protein is one row after TCRdb ran MiXCR on the RT-PCR reads. The sample has roughly 460,000 distinct CDR3 sequences, about 10% seen once; the top ten hold roughly 12%. The source was PBMCs from blood, collected roughly 48 days after vaccination. These receptors were taken from a man aged 50 or older who received an inactivated influenza vaccine.

A few counts support this clonotype. The rearrangement joins TRBV12-3 or TRBV12-4 to TRBJ2-5, with 10 bases matching TRBD2. This CDR3 spans 15 amino acids. J lost 2 bases, V lost 5 bases, and 5 bases had no gene match. The chain's CDR3 is CASSPTSGLQETQYF. DNA for the CDR3: TGTGCCAGCAGTCCGACTAGCGGGCTTCAAGAGACCCAGTACTTC.

This clonotype occurred a few times. V and J are TRBV6-2 or TRBV6-3 and TRBJ2-7; D unresolved. The CDR3 is 12 residues long. Per the germline V gene, CDR1 is MNHEY and CDR2 is SVGEGT. The germline V and J ends were trimmed by 6 bases and 7 bases, with 13 bases remaining between them. The CDR3 is CASSPSRREQYF. DNA for the CDR3: TGTGCCAGCAGCCCTTCGCGGCGGGAGCAGTACTTC.

In its sample, this clonotype was seen many times. The CDR3 DNA reads TGTGCCAGCGGCTATAAAACCGGGGAGCTGTTTTTT. Translated, it gives CASGYKTGELFF. The V and J genes are TRBV6-5 and TRBJ2-2; D remains ambiguous. The CDR3 covers 12 residues. Trimming took 8 bases from V and 5 from J, leaving 9 bases between them. CDR1 and CDR2 (germline): MNHEY, SVGAGI.

This clonotype occurred a few times. The chain uses TRBV20-1 and TRBJ2-5, with D perhaps given as TRBD1 or TRBD2 (5 bases each). CDR3 length: 15 amino acids. With 0 bases removed from V and 5 bases from J, the gap between germline ends came to 16 bases. CDR1 and CDR2 (germline): DFQATT, SNEGSKA (reference sequence). The CDR3 loop reads CSARDVLRGRETQYF. In nucleotides, the CDR3 is TGCAGTGCTAGAGATGTGTTGAGGGGCCGGGAGACCCAGTACTTC.

This clonotype was counted a few times. The V gene is TRBV7-9, the J gene TRBJ2-3, with D possibly TRBD2 on 6 matching bases. V was cut by 5 bases and J by 0 bases, with 15 bases left in between. The CDR3 runs 16 residues. CDR1 SEHNR and CDR2 FQNEAQ come from the germline V gene (reference sequence). The chain's CDR3 is CASSAGLARSTDTQYF. The CDR3 DNA follows: TGTGCCAGCAGCGCAGGGCTAGCGAGAAGCACAGATACGCAGTATTTT.